This TCR beta chain was sequenced during a study of blood T cell repertoires in COVID-19. Clones were read by immunoSEQ multiplex PCR, and TCRdb kept only the in-frame ones, dropping some. In the table there are 150,000 to 200,000 clones, 70% to 90% of which are singletons. Germline CDR1 LNHDA, CDR2 SQIVND (reference sequence). This CDR3 has 17 amino acids. The junction had 7 bases not matched to a gene; V was cut back by 6 bases and J by 1 base. The receptor comes from a man between 60 and 70 years old with active or convalescent COVID-19. V and J are TRBV19 and TRBJ2-6; TRBD1 agrees at 9 bases. The sequenced sample consisted of peripheral blood. CDR3 sequence: CASSRRTGVSGANVLTF. As DNA, the CDR3 is TGTGCCAGTAGCCGAAGGACAGGGGTATCTGGGGCCAACGTCCTGACTTTC. Variable domain in full (rest from reference TRBV19 and TRBJ2-6): DGGITQSPKYLFRKEGQNVTLSCEQNLNHDAMYWYRQDPGQGLRLIYYSQIVNDFQKGDIAEGYSVSREKKESFPLTVTSAQKNPTAFYLCASSRRTGVSGANVLTFGAGSRLTVL.